The subject of this entry is one T cell receptor (beta chain). Its antigen remains undetermined. No clone much larger than this one lies a single base away; base qualities are absent. Donors formed part of the validation cohort, which comprised 120 subjects and was distinct from the first cohort of under 850 subjects. The sample is drawn from a study of cytomegalovirus exposure and HLA in healthy donors (dated by TCRdb to 2016 to 2017). Broadly, across the study: The roughly 670 repertoires of the first cohort and the 95 to 150 validation repertoires were produced on the same platform, according to a later analysis. Along with the roughly 610-subject first cohort, a separate validation cohort of over a hundred different subjects was used. The study aimed to test whether cataloging public T cell receptors could reveal signatures of past pathogen exposure. To predict cytomegalovirus infection status, the study combined high-throughput TCR immunosequencing, statistical association of individual TCRs with disease status, and machine learning.

General findings and caveats noted by the study authors: The authors suggested that the approach could potentially be extended to other disease states and immunological phenotypes. Most TCR sequences were observed very rarely across donors, whereas some public TCRs were present in many individuals. The classifier was reported to diagnose cytomegalovirus status with high specificity and sensitivity in both the original cohort and the validation cohort. A few of the identified cytomegalovirus-associated TCR beta chains were confirmed in vitro to be specific for cytomegalovirus antigens. Of the cluster scores, roughly 95% were above 0 in a later analysis, which found that TCRs clustered in the first cohort also tended to co-occur in the roughly 130 validation repertoires. The study gave a list of 150 to 200 TCR beta chains associated with cytomegalovirus. The validation cohort had no HLA typing available for a later analysis, so co-occurrence within that cohort was assessed over all 120 or so repertoires.

The library was built by means of the immunoSEQ multiplex PCR assay. Per the original workflow: To diagnose cytomegalovirus status from the catalog of TCR beta chain sequences, a statistical classification framework was built. TCRdb re-hosts the immuneACCESS table, in-frame sequences only. Its copies lack some clones; in the studies checked, an unresolved V gene accounts for under half of them, and the cause for the rest is not known. V, J and clone size were drawn from that table, and D and trimming were deduced from the DNA. The sample table records some 250,000 clones; around 90% of these occur just once. Clones ranked in the top ten supply under 0.4% of the sample. The germline V gene (reference sequence) sets CDR1 to GTSNPN and CDR2 to SVGIG. From its cysteine to its phenylalanine, the CDR3 spans 14 amino acids. The read is trimmed to its CDR3 DNA, 42 bases read in frame from base 1. V is shortened by 0 bases, J by 7 bases, and the region joining them spans 10 bases.

The receptor was derived from a woman between 18 and 29 years old in good health and CMV-seronegative. The chain is made from TRBV30 and TRBJ1-6; the D gene is perhaps TRBD1, from 5 matching bases. The sample comprised PBMCs. The CDR3 protein sequence reads: CAWSVRGWNSPLHF. The DNA sequence follows: TGTGCCTGGAGTGTGCGGGGGTGGAATTCACCCCTCCACTTT.